Here is one TCR beta chain with its context. This record comes from a study of OX40 agonist ivuxolimab in advanced cancers. Across the whole study: While on treatment, patients had intravenous ivuxolimab at 0.01 to 10 mg/kg every 2 weeks. Among those treated, three patients had partial responses, one with hepatocellular carcinoma and two with cutaneous melanoma.

CDR3 length: 16 amino acids. The germline V gene has CDR1 MNHNY and CDR2 SVGAGI (reference sequence). V was cut by 7 bases and J by 2 bases, with 17 bases left in between. Generated by immunoSEQ multiplex PCR, the TCRdb table keeps only in-frame clones and is missing some. The sample contains about 83,000 clones, around 80% of which appear only once. The chain is built from TRBV6-6 and TRBJ2-2; D might be TRBD2 (6 bases). This material consisted of CD4+ or CD8+ T cells sorted from blood, taken in a trial of the OX40 agonist ivuxolimab. The receptor comes from an adult with an advanced solid tumor such as melanoma, head and neck, liver or kidney cancer. CDR3: CASISAGSGNTGELFF. Here the CDR3 DNA reads TGTGCCAGCATCTCGGCAGGTAGCGGAAACACCGGGGAGCTGTTTTTT.